This is a list of T cell receptor beta chains from one sample in a study of cytomegalovirus exposure and HLA in healthy donors. Clones were read by immunoSEQ multiplex PCR, and TCRdb kept only the in-frame ones, dropping some. The table lists approximately 200,000 clones, roughly 80% of them singletons. The material sequenced was PBMCs. These TCRs come from a boy between 10 and 17 years old in good health and CMV-seronegative. Each CDR3 is given with its conserved first and last residue. A D gene is named only where the DNA matches it firmly. Rows may omit the clone size; those that give it use once, few, many or a size class.

d_call	v_call	clone_size	j_call	cdr3_length	cdr3_nt	cdr3_aa
NA	TRBV7-2	NA	TRBJ2-7	16	TGTGCCAGCAGCTTAGACCCAGGGGGGATTTCGGGAGAGCAGTACTTC	CASSLDPGGISGEQYF
TRBD1	TRBV10-3	NA	TRBJ2-2	13	TGTGCCAGCGGACAGGGAGGCGCCGGGGAGCTGTTTTTT	CASGQGGAGELFF
NA	TRBV7-8	NA	TRBJ2-7	14	TGTGCCAGCAGCCGTTTGGACTCCATCTACGAGCAGTACTTC	CASSRLDSIYEQYF
NA	TRBV9	NA	TRBJ1-2	13	TGTGCCAGCAGCGTAGGACAGAGCTATGGCTACACCTTC	CASSVGQSYGYTF
NA	TRBV5-6	few	TRBJ1-6	13	TGTGCCAGCAGCCGTTCAGGAGGTTCACCCCTCCACTTT	CASSRSGGSPLHF
TRBD2	TRBV27	NA	TRBJ2-7	14	TGTGCCAGCAGTGAGCTAGCGGGGAGATACGAGCAGTACTTC	CASSELAGRYEQYF
TRBD1	TRBV2	NA	TRBJ1-4	14	TGTGCCAGCAGCACAGGGACAGGGAATGAAAAACTGTTTTTT	CASSTGTGNEKLFF
NA	TRBV10-3	NA	TRBJ2-5	13	TGTGCCATCAGTGACAGGGGCGGGGAGACCCAGTACTTC	CAISDRGGETQYF
NA	TRBV14	NA	TRBJ2-3	14	TGTGCCAGCAGCCGGGACTTCAACACAGATACGCAGTATTTT	CASSRDFNTDTQYF
TRBD1	TRBV18	NA	TRBJ2-2	19	TGTGCCAGCTCACCACTAGGGACAGGGCGATGGGCGAACACCGGGGAGCTGTTTTTT	CASSPLGTGRWANTGELFF